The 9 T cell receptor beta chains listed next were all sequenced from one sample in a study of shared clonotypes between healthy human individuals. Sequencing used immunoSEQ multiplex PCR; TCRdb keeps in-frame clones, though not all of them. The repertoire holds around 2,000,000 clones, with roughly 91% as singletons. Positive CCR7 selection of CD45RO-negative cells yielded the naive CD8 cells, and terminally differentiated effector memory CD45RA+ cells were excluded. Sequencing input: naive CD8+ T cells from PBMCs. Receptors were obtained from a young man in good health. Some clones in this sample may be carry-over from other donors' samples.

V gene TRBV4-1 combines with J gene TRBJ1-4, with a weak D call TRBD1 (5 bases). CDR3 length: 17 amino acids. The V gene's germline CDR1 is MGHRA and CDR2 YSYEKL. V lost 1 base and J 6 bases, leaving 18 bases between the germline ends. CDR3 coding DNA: TGCGCCAGCAGCCAAGGGCCTTGGAGCAGGGCAGATGAAAAACTGTTTTTT. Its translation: CASSQGPWSRADEKLFF.

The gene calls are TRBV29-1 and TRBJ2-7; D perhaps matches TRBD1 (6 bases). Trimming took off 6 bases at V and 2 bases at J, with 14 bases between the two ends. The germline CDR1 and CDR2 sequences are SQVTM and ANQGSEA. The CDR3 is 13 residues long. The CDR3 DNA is TGCAGCGTACAGTGGACAGAGACCTACGAGCAGTACTTC. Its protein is CSVQWTETYEQYF.

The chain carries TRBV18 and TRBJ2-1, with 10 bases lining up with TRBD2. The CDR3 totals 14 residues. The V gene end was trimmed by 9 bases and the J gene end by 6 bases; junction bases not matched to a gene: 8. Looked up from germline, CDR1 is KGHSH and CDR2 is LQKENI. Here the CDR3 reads CASSGTSVGNEQFF. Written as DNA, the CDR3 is TGTGCCAGTTCCGGGACTAGCGTTGGCAATGAGCAGTTCTTC. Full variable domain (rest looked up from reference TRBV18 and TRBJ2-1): NAGVMQNPRHLVRRRGQEARLRCSPMKGHSHVYWYRQLPEEGLKFMVYLQKENIIDESGMPKERFSAEFPKEGPSILRIQQVVRGDSAAYFCASSGTSVGNEQFFGPGTRLTVL.

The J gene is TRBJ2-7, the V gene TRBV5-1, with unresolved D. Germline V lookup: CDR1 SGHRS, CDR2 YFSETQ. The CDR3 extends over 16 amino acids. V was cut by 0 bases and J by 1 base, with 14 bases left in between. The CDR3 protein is CASSLALAPYSYEQYF. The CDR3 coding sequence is TGCGCCAGCAGCTTGGCCCTGGCTCCATATTCCTACGAGCAGTACTTC.

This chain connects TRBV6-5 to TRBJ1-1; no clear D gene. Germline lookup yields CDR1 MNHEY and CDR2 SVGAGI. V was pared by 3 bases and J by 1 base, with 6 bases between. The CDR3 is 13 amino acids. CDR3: CASSYNENTEAFF. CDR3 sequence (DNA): TGTGCCAGCAGTTATAATGAGAACACTGAAGCTTTCTTT.

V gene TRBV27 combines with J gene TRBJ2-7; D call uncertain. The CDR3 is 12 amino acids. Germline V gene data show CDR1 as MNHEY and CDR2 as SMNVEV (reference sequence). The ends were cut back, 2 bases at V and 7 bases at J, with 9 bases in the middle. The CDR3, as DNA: TGTGCCAGCAGTTTAACCGTGGGGGAGCAGTACTTC. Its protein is CASSLTVGEQYF.

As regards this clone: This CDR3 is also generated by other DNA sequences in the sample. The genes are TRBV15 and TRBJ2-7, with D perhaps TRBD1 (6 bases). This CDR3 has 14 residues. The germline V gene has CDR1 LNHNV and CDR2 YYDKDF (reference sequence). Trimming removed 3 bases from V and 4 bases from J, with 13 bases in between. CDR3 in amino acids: CATSSRDTLYEQYF. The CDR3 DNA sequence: TGTGCCACCAGCAGCCGGGACACATTATACGAGCAGTACTTC.

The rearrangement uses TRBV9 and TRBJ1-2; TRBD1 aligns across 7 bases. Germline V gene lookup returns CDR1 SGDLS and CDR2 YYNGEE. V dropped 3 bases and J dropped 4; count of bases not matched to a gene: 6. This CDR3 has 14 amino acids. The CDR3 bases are TGTGCCAGCAGCGGACCCGGGACAGCCTATGGCTACACCTTC. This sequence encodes CASSGPGTAYGYTF.

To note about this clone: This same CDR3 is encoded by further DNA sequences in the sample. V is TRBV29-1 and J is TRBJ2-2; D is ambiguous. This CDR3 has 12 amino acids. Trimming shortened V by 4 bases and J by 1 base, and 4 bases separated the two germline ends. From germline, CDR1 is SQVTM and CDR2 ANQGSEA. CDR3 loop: CSVVGNTGELFF. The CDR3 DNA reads TGCAGCGTTGTGGGGAACACCGGGGAGCTGTTTTTT.